This T cell receptor beta chain was documented in a study of blood T cell repertoires in COVID-19. Sequencing used immunoSEQ multiplex PCR; TCRdb keeps in-frame clones, though not all of them. The table lists 200,000 to 300,000 clones, about 79% of them singletons. The CDR3 extends over 15 amino acids. Trimming left V 5 bases short and J 7 bases short, with 17 bases between. Per germline, CDR1 MNHEY and CDR2 SVGAGI. The TCR comes from a man older than 75 with acute or convalescent COVID-19. Sequencing input: peripheral blood. The rearrangement uses TRBV6-5 and TRBJ1-4; possible D gene TRBD1, 6 bases. This CDR3 is CASSRGGWAGEKLFF. The CDR3 DNA sequence: TGTGCCAGCAGTAGGGGGGGGTGGGCTGGTGAAAAACTGTTTTTT.